These T cell receptor beta chains were read from a single sample in a study of patients and donors after allogeneic stem cell transplantation. TCRdb reprocessed the RT-PCR reads with MiXCR, giving one entry per CDR3 protein. The sample has 30,000 to 40,000 distinct CDR3 sequences; more than 35% are singletons. Sample: blood, either unsorted or a sorted T cell fraction (not recorded which). Source of these receptors: a human donor who was either an allogeneic HSCT recipient or a stem cell or donor lymphocyte infusion donor (not recorded which). It is not recorded whose cells these are; they may come from a transplant donor. The CDR3 runs from the conserved cysteine through the conserved F or W. Fields, in order: V gene, D gene, CDR3 length, clone size, J gene, CDR3 DNA, CDR3 protein. D genes are given only for firm matches. Expanded clones are given a class, and other clones once, few, many or no size at all.

>TRBV7-9|-|13|-|TRBJ1-5
TGTGCCAGCAGCCCCGAGGGAGACCAGCCCCAGCATTTT
CASSPEGDQPQHF
>TRBV5-1|-|13|-|TRBJ1-6
TGCGCCAGCAGCAGGTCGGGGAATTCACCCCTCCACTTT
CASSRSGNSPLHF
>TRBV13|TRBD1|15|few|TRBJ1-3
TGTGCCAGCAGCTCTTGGGACAGCTCTGGAAACACCATATATTTT
CASSSWDSSGNTIYF
>TRBV20-1|-|13|-|TRBJ1-1
TGCAGTGCTAATGACTGTAAAAGAACTGAAGCTTTCTTT
CSANDCKRTEAFF
>TRBV6-1|TRBD1|14|-|TRBJ1-1
TGTGCCAGCAGTGAGTGGACAGGAAACACTGAAGCTTTCTTT
CASSEWTGNTEAFF
>TRBV5-1|-|14|few|TRBJ2-1
TGCGCCAGCAGCTTGGGTGGAGATGGCAATGAGCAGTTCTTC
CASSLGGDGNEQFF
>TRBV6-1|TRBD2|18|-|TRBJ2-3
TGTGCCAGCAGTGCGGGACTAGCGGGAGGGCCGATTGGAGATACGCAGTATTTT
CASSAGLAGGPIGDTQYF
>TRBV15|-|14|few|TRBJ2-7
TGTGCCACCAGCAGGATGAGAGGTCCCTACGAGCAGTACTTC
CATSRMRGPYEQYF
>TRBV5-1|-|19|few|TRBJ1-6
TGCGCCAGCAGCTTTTGGTGGCAGACCGATAGCTCCTATAATTCACCCCTCCACTTT
CASSFWWQTDSSYNSPLHF
>TRBV19|TRBD1|21|few|TRBJ1-1
TGTGCCAGTAGGGGGAGAGTCCTCGAGGGACAGGGGGCACTGAAGCTTTGGCTAATGCTCTTT
CASRGRVLEGQGALKLWLMLF
>TRBV6-6|-|12|-|TRBJ1-1
TGTGCGGCGAGAGGACCAAACACTGAAGCTTTCTTT
CAARGPNTEAFF
>TRBV6-2/TRBV6-3|-|12|-|TRBJ2-4
TGTGCCAGCAGTGACAAGGGAAACATTCAGTACTTC
CASSDKGNIQYF
>TRBV27|TRBD2|19|-|TRBJ2-1
TGTGCCAGCAGTTCGGGCCTCTCGGGTATACTAGCGGGAGTTGACGAGCAGTTCTTC
CASSSGLSGILAGVDEQFF
>TRBV5-6|TRBD1|15|few|TRBJ1-6
TGTGCCAGCAGCTCGTGGACAGGGAAAAATTCACCCCTCCACTTT
CASSSWTGKNSPLHF